The sequence of this TCR beta chain was determined in a study of early stage breast cancer tumors. Turning to the study itself: Around 10-fold was the mean read coverage per sample. General study findings and limits: Compared with adjacent normal breast, tumors showed 2.5 to 3-fold denser, more clonal T cells. Unsorted bulk genomic DNA sequencing lacked pairing and functional marker data.

Libraries were prepared by immunoSEQ multiplex PCR; TCRdb keeps only in-frame clonotypes and omits some of them. The sample lists about 36,000 clones, approximately 69% occurring once. Germline values: CDR1 LNHDA, CDR2 SQIVND (reference sequence). The CDR3 extends over 12 amino acids. With 1 base removed from V and 9 bases from J, the gap between germline ends came to 6 bases. This clone appeared a single time. Its antigen is not known. This clonotype was obtained from a person between 55 and 69 years old with breast cancer. The gene calls are TRBV19 and TRBJ2-2; D may correspond to TRBD1 or TRBD2 (5 bases each). Sequencing used blood. CDR3 in DNA: TGTGCCAGTAGTATAGGGGGACGGGAGCTGTTTTTT. Protein product: CASSIGGRELFF.